The T cell receptor beta chain described here comes from a study of T-cell reconstitution after alpha-beta-depleted transplantation in children (dated by TCRdb to 2016 to 2017). Some background on the complete study: Using TCR repertoire profiling, the study quantitatively followed how T-cell immune reconstitution unfolded in children after TCRalphabeta/CD19-depleted allogeneic hematopoietic cell transplantation.

Overall study outcomes, separate from this receptor: About two months after transplant, the apparently early recovery of alphabetaT-cell counts reportedly depended on just several hundred clones that had expanded rapidly and came from non-depleted graft cells. Over the following months the frequencies of hyperexpanded clones went down, and after one year T-cell counts and TCRbeta diversity were mostly credited to newly produced T cells. The high TCRbeta diversity at day 60 in some patients was ascribed to recipient T cells and intrathymic progenitors that had survived conditioning.

Concerning this clonotype: Its target antigen remains unknown. The record has no base qualities; no much larger clone is one base away.

Explained via the paper, the treatment or condition label denotes: allogeneic hematopoietic cell transplantation with graft depleted of TCRalphabeta T cells and CD19 B cells. The children who served as transplant recipients had been given grafts of TCRalphabeta/CD19-depleted allogeneic hematopoietic cells. The CDR3, cysteine through phenylalanine, is 14 amino acids long. The only DNA kept is the CDR3, 42 bases in frame from the first base. The germline V gene (reference sequence) provides CDR1 DFQATT and CDR2 SNEGSKA. Trimming takes 5 bases off V and 0 bases off J; junction bases not matched to a gene: 5. Libraries were prepared through PCR. Instrument used: Illumina HiSeq 2500. To normalize quantification of the TCRbeta repertoire, the TCR libraries were built with molecular barcoding that relied on unique molecular identifiers. Using fastp trimming at Q25 and MiXCR clonotype assembly, TCRdb reanalyzed the public sequencing data and kept in-frame beta chains. Every CDR3 protein is listed once, alongside the most common genes and DNA of its rows. This sample lists about 250,000 distinct CDR3 sequences; roughly 25% were detected once. In total, the top ten clones hold roughly 5% of the sample.

This specimen consisted of PBMCs, mostly from graft donor cells, obtained 360 days after TCRalphabeta/CD19-depleted stem cell transplant. The receptor's source is a female patient aged 2-10 years who had a stem cell transplant for congenital amegakaryocytic thrombocytopenia, so the T cells may come from the graft donor. The V gene is TRBV20-1 and the J gene is TRBJ1-1; a stretch of 8 junction bases matches TRBD1. The CDR3 has the sequence CSAEQGGMNTEAFF. Read as DNA, the sequence is TGCAGTGCTGAACAGGGGGGAATGAACACTGAAGCTTTCTTT.